This T cell receptor beta chain was documented in a study of early T cells in non-severe SARS-CoV-2 infection. Study-wide background: With bulk RNA from unsorted whole blood as input, sequencing yielded unpaired chains.

Study results and caveats: Matching against VDJdb likely underestimated virus-specific expansions, favoring anti-spike CD8.

V lost 1 base and J lost 7, with 7 bases in between. The germline V gene has CDR1 SGHAT and CDR2 FQDESV (reference sequence). The CDR3 totals 12 residues. This clonotype was seen repeatedly, ten times or more. Its matching antigen is unknown. Separate cDNA molecules each had unique molecular identifiers attached to them. Using its own MiXCR run on the 5' RACE reads, TCRdb lists one record per CDR3 protein. The data hold around 70,000 distinct CDR3 sequences, with less than 9.5% observed a single time. Sequencing was performed on whole blood. V usage is TRBV11-1 and J usage is TRBJ1-1; D is undetermined. The receptor was isolated from an adult who was a healthcare worker with PCR-confirmed SARS-CoV-2 infection or an uninfected control (not recorded which). The CDR3 DNA reads TGTGCCAGCAGCTTAGACAGCGGTGAAGCTTTCTTT. Translating gives CASSLDSGEAFF.